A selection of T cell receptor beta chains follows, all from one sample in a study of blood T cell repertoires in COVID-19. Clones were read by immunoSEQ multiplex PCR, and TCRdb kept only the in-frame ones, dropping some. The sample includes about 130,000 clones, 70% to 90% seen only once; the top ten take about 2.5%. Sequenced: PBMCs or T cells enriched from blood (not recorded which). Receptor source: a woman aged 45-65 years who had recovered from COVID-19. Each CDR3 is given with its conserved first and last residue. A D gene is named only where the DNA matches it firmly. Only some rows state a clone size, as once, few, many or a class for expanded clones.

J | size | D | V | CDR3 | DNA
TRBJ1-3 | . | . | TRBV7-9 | CASSLWRGASSGNTIYF | TGTGCCAGCAGCTTGTGGCGGGGGGCTTCCTCTGGAAACACCATATATTTT
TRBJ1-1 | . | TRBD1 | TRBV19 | CASSITGDTEAFF | TGTGCCAGTAGTATTACAGGGGACACTGAAGCTTTCTTT
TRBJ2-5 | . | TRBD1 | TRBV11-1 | CASSLGTGGAWETQYF | TGTGCCAGCAGCTTAGGGACAGGGGGCGCCTGGGAGACCCAGTACTTC
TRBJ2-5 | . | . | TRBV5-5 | CASILAGSETQYF | .
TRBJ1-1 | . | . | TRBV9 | CASPDRNTEAFF | TGTGCCAGCCCGGACAGGAACACTGAAGCTTTCTTT
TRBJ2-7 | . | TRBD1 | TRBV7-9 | CASSLAGQTYEQYF | TGTGCCAGCAGCTTAGCGGGACAGACCTACGAGCAGTACTTC
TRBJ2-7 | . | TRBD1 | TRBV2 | CASILTGGGNEQYF | TGTGCCAGCATCTTGACAGGGGGCGGGAACGAGCAGTACTTC
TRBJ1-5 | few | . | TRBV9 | CASSVDAQGPYSNQPQHF | TGTGCCAGCAGCGTTGACGCACAGGGACCTTATAGCAATCAGCCCCAGCATTTT
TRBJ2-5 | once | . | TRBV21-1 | CASISGRGRCQETQYF | TGTGCCAGCATTTCGGGGAGGGGTCGGTGCCAAGAGACCCAGTACTTC
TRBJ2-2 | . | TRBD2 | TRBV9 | CASSVEPGLAGYTGELFF | TGTGCCAGCAGCGTAGAACCGGGACTAGCGGGGTACACCGGGGAGCTGTTTTTT
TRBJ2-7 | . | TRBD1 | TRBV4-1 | CASSRGQGPPEQYF | TGCGCCAGCAGCCGGGGACAGGGGCCCCCCGAGCAGTACTTC
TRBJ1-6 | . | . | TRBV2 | CASSGGGGSRF | TGTGCCAGCAGTGGTGGGGGGGGGAGCCGCTTT
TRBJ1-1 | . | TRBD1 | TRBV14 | CASNQGVRGLNTEAFF | TGTGCCAGCAACCAAGGGGTCAGGGGGCTTAACACTGAAGCTTTCTTT
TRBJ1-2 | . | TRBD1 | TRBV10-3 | CAISDGGLEQGADYGYTF | TGTGCCATCAGTGATGGGGGATTAGAACAGGGGGCTGACTATGGCTACACCTTC
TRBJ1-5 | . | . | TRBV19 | CASSIADSNQPQHF | TGTGCCAGTAGTATAGCGGACAGTAATCAGCCCCAGCATTTT
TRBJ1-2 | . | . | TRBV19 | CASLQENYGYTF | TGTGCCAGTCTACAGGAAAACTATGGCTACACCTTC
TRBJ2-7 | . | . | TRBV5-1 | CASSSLQEQYF | TGCGCCAGCAGCTCGCTACAGGAGCAGTACTTC
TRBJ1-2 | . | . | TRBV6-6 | CASSYQGMDGYTF | TGTGCCAGCAGTTACCAGGGAATGGATGGCTACACCTTC
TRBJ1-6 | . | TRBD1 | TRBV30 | CAWAGGYNSPLHF | TGTGCCTGGGCAGGGGGCTATAATTCACCCCTCCACTTT
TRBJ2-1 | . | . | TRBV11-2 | CASSLLAGAFNEQFF | TGTGCCAGCAGCTTATTGGCGGGGGCTTTCAATGAGCAGTTCTTC
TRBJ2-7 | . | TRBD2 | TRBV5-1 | CASSLGMRGLAYEQYF | TGCGCCAGCAGCTTGGGGATGCGGGGACTAGCCTACGAGCAGTACTTC
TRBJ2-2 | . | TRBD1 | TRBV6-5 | CASNGQGPGELFF | TGTGCCAGCAACGGACAGGGGCCCGGGGAGCTGTTTTTT
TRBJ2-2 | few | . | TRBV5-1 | CASSLTLGAGELFF | TGCGCCAGCAGCTTAACCCTCGGTGCCGGGGAGCTGTTTTTT
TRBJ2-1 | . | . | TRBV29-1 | CSVSYSSYNEQFF | TGCAGCGTTTCTTACAGCTCCTACAATGAGCAGTTCTTC
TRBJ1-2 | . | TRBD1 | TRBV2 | CASSGTALTNGYTF | TGTGCCAGCAGCGGGACAGCCCTAACTAACGGCTACACCTTC
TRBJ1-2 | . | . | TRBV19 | CASSILRYYGYTF | TGTGCCAGTAGTATCCTACGCTACTATGGCTACACCTTC
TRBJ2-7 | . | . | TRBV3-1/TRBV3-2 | CASRGKMWEQYF | TGTGCCAGCCGGGGGAAGATGTGGGAGCAGTACTTC
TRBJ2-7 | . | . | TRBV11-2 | CASSLDGGSRVYEQYF | TGTGCCAGCAGCTTAGATGGGGGGTCCAGGGTCTACGAGCAGTACTTC
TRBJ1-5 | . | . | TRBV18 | CASSPQGEPQHF | TGTGCCAGCTCACCACAGGGGGAGCCCCAGCATTTT
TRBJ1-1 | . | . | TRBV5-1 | CASSLQTVFRTEAFF | TGCGCCAGCAGCTTACAGACCGTGTTTAGGACTGAAGCTTTCTTT
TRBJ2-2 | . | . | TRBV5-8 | CASSLDITTGELFF | TGTGCCAGCAGCTTGGACATTACGACCGGGGAGCTGTTTTTT
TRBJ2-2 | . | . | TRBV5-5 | CASSLQGHSNTGELFF | TGTGCCAGCAGCTTACAGGGCCACTCTAACACCGGGGAGCTGTTTTTT
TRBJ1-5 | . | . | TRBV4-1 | CASSQDRYQPQHF | TGCGCCAGCAGTCAGGACAGATATCAGCCCCAGCATTTT
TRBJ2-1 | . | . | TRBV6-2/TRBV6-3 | CASSTLAGYNEQFF | TGTGCCAGCAGTACGCTCGCCGGGTACAATGAGCAGTTCTTC
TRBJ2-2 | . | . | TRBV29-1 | CSVVDSNTGELFF | TGCAGCGTTGTAGACAGTAACACCGGGGAGCTGTTTTTT
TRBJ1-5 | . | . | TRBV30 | CAWSVGQINQPQHF | TGTGCCTGGAGTGTAGGACAGATCAATCAGCCCCAGCATTTT
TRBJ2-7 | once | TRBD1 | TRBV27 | CASKIQGVNEQYF | TGTGCCAGCAAAATACAGGGGGTCAACGAGCAGTACTTC
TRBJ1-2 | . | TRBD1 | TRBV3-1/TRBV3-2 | CASSYPGQAAWGYTF | TGTGCCAGCAGCTACCCGGGACAGGCCGCGTGGGGCTACACCTTC
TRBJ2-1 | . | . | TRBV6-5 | CASSSTYNEQFF | TGTGCCAGCAGTTCCACCTACAATGAGCAGTTCTTC